This TCR beta chain was recovered during a study of stem cell transplantation in POMP-related autoinflammatory disease. About the study: Hypothesis: faulty thymoproteasomes impair CD8+ T-cell selection, skewing TRB repertoires.

The repertoire was sequenced with immunoSEQ multiplex PCR; TCRdb's copy has only in-frame clones and lacks some. The sample holds about 1,300 clones, less than 85% seen once. This material consisted of Tregs from PBMCs, taken before stem cell transplantation. The TCR comes from a human donor with POMP-related autoinflammation and immune dysregulation (PRAID).

The DNA of the CDR3 is TGTGCCAGCGCGAGGACACCTAACTACGAGCAGTACTTC. Protein sequence: CASARTPNYEQYF. The chain is built from TRBV2 and TRBJ2-7, with a tentative D call TRBD1 (5 bases). The germline V gene has CDR1 SNHLY and CDR2 FYNNEI. This CDR3 has 13 amino acids. V lost 8 bases to trimming and J lost 3 bases, with 14 bases between them.